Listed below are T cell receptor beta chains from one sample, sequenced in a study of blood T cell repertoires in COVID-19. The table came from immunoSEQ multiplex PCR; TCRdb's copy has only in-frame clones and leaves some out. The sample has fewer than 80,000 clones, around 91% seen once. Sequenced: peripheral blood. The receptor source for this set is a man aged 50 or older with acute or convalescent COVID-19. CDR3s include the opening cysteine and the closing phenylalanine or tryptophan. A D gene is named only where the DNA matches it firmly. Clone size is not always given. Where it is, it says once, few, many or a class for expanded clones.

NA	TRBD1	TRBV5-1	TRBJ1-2	TGCGCCAGCAGCTTCGGGACAGGGGGGCAAGGCTACACCTTC	CASSFGTGGQGYTF
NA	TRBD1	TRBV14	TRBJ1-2	TGTGCCAGCAGCCAGGGACAGGGACGGGTTGGCTACACCTTC	CASSQGQGRVGYTF
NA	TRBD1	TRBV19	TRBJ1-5	TGTGCCAGTAGTAACCCAGGGGGGAATCAGCCCCAGCATTTT	CASSNPGGNQPQHF
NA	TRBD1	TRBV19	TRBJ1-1	TGTGCCAGTAGTATCTCCGACAGGGGGGCGAACACTGAAGCTTTCTTT	CASSISDRGANTEAFF
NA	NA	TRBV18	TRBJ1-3	TGTGCCAGCTCACCAAGAACGGCCACTAGCTCTGGAAACACCATATATTTT	CASSPRTATSSGNTIYF
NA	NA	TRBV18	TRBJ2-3	TGTGCCAGCTCACCACCAGGACTCACAGATACGCAGTATTTT	CASSPPGLTDTQYF
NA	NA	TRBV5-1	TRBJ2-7	TGCGCCAGCAGCTTGTTGCGGGGCCCCTACGAGCAGTACTTC	CASSLLRGPYEQYF
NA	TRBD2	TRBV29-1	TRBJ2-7	TGCAGCGTTGGAGAGCTAGCGGAGATCTACGAGCAGTACTTC	CSVGELAEIYEQYF
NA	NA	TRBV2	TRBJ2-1	TGTGCCAGCACGGAGGGGAGCTCCTACAATGAGCAGTTCTTC	CASTEGSSYNEQFF
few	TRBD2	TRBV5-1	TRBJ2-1	TGCGCCAGCAGCGGCGGAGGGACTAGCGGAAACAATGAGCAGTTCTTC	CASSGGGTSGNNEQFF
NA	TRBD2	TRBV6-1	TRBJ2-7	TGTGCCAGCAGGGAACCGGGACTAGCTAAATCCTCCTACGAGCAGTACTTC	CASREPGLAKSSYEQYF
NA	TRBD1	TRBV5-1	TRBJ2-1	TGCGCCAGCAGCTCTGACAGGGGGCCCCCGCGTGATGAGCAGTTCTTC	CASSSDRGPPRDEQFF
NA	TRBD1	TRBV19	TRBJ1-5	TGTGCCAGTAGTATCATGACAGGGGAGAATCAGCCCCAGCATTTT	CASSIMTGENQPQHF
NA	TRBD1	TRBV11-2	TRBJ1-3	TGTGCCAGCAGCAACGCCCGACAGGGTTCTGGAAACACCATATATTTT	CASSNARQGSGNTIYF
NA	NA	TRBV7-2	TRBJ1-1	TGTGCCAGCAGCACCACAGCCAGCAACACTGAAGCTTTCTTT	CASSTTASNTEAFF